This T cell receptor beta chain was obtained from a study of OX40 agonist ivuxolimab in advanced cancers. The repertoire was sequenced with immunoSEQ multiplex PCR; TCRdb's copy has only in-frame clones and lacks some. The sample shows fewer than 35,000 clones, about four fifths of them seen only once. The V and J ends lost 4 bases and 2 bases, in that order; junction bases with no gene match: 10. CDR1 is SQVTM, CDR2 ANQGSEA, per germline. The CDR3 runs 15 residues. The TCR comes from an adult with an advanced solid tumor such as melanoma, head and neck, liver or kidney cancer. The rearrangement uses TRBV29-1 and TRBJ2-7, with TRBD1 matching 8 bases. The sequencing used CD4+ or CD8+ T cells sorted from blood, collected in a trial of the OX40 agonist ivuxolimab. The DNA for the CDR3 is TGCAGCGTTGGAGGTGGACAGGGAAGGACCTACGAGCAGTACTTC. It encodes CSVGGGQGRTYEQYF.